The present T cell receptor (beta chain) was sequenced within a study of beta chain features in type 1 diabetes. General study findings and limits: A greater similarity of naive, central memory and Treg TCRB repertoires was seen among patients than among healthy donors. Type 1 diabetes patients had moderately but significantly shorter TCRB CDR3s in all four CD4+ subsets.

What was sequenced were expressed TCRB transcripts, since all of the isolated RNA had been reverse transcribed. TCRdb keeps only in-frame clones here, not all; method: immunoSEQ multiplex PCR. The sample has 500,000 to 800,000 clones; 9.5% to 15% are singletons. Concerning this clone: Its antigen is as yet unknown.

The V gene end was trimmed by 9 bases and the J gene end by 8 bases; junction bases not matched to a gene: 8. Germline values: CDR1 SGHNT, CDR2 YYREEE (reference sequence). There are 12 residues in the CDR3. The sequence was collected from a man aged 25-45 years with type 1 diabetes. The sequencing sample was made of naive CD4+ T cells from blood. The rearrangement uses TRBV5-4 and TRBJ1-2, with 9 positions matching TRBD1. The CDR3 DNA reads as TGTGCCATTACAGGGGGCCTAGGGGGCTACACCTTC. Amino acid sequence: CAITGGLGGYTF.